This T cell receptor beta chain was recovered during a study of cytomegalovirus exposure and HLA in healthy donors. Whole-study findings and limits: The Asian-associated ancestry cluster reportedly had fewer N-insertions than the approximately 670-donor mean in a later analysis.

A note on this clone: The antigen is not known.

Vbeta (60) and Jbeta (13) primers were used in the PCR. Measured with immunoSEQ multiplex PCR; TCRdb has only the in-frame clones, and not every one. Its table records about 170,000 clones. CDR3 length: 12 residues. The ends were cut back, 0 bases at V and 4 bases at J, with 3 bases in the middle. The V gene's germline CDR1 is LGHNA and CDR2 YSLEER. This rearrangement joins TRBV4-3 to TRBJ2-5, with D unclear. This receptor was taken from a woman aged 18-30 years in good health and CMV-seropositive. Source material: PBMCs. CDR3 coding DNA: TGCGCCAGCAGCCAAGATCGAGAGACCCAGTACTTC. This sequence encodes CASSQDRETQYF.